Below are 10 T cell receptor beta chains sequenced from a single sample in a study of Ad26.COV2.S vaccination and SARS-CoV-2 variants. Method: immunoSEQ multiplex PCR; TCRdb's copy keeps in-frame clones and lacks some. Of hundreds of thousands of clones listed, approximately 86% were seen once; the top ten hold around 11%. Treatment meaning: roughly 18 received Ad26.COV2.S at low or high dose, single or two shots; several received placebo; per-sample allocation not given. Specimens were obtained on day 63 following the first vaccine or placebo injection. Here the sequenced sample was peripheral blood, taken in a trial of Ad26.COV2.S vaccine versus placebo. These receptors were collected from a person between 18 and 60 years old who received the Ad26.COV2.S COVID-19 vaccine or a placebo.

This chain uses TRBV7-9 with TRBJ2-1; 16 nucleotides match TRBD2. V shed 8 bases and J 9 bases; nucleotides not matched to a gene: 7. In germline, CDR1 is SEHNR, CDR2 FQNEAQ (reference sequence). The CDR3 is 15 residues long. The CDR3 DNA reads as TGTGCCAGCTTGGGACTAGCGGGAGGGCCCGGTGAGCAGTTCTTC. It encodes CASLGLAGGPGEQFF.

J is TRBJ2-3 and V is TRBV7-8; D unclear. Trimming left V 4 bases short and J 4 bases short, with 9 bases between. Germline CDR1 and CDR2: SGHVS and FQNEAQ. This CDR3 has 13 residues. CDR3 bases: TGTGCCAGCAGCTCCCATCTGGCAGATACGCAGTATTTT. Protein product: CASSSHLADTQYF. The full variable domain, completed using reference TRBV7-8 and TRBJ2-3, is GAGVSQSPRYKVAKRGQDVALRCDPISGHVSLFWYQQALGQGPEFLTYFQNEAQLDKSGLPSDRFFAERPEGSVSTLKIQRTQQEDSAVYLCASSSHLADTQYFGPGTRLTVL.

The CDR3 sequence: CASSFGIATNEKLFF. The CDR3 DNA follows: TGTGCCAGCAGCTTTGGGATCGCAACTAATGAAAAACTGTTTTTT. V and J are TRBV9 and TRBJ1-4; D is unresolved. Trimming pared 4 bases from V and 0 bases from J, leaving 10 bases between. Germline lookup yields CDR1 SGDLS and CDR2 YYNGEE. CDR3 length: 15 residues.

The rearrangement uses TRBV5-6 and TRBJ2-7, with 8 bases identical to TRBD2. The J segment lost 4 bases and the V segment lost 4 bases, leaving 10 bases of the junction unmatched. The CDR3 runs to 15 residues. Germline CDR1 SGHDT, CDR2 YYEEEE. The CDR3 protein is CASSAGLDFNYEQYF. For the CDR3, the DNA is TGTGCCAGCAGCGCGGGACTAGACTTCAATTACGAGCAGTACTTC.

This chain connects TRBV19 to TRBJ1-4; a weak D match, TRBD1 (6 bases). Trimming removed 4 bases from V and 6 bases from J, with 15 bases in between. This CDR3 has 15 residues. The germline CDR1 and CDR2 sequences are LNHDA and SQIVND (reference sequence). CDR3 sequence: CASSTSGGYYEKLFF. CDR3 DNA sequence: TGTGCCAGTAGTACCTCTGGGGGCTACTATGAAAAACTGTTTTTT. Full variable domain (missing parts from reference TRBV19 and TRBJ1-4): DGGITQSPKYLFRKEGQNVTLSCEQNLNHDAMYWYRQDPGQGLRLIYYSQIVNDFQKGDIAEGYSVSREKKESFPLTVTSAQKNPTAFYLCASSTSGGYYEKLFFGSGTQLSVL.

CDR3 DNA sequence: TGTGCCAGCAGTTACCGACCCGGACTAGCGGGAGACACAGATACGCAGTATTTT. Its protein is CASSYRPGLAGDTDTQYF. The chain joins TRBV6-2 or TRBV6-3 to TRBJ2-3; TRBD2 matches at 13 bases. Germline CDR1 and CDR2: MNHEY and SVGEGT. Unmatched junction bases numbered 7, after V lost 2 bases and J lost 2 bases. The CDR3 has 18 residues.

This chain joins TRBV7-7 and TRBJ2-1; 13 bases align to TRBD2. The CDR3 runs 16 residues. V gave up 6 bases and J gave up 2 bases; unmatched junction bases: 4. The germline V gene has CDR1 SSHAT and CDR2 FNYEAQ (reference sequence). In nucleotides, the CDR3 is TGTGCCAGCAGGTCGGGACTAGCGGGACCCTACAATGAGCAGTTCTTC. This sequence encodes CASRSGLAGPYNEQFF.

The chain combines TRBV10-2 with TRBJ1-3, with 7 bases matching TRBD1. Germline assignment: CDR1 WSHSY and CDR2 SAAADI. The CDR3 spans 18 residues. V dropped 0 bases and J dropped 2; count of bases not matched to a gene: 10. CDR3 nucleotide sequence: TGCGCCAGCAGTGAGTCGACAGGGTTACTCTCCGCTGGAAACACCATATATTTT. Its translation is CASSESTGLLSAGNTIYF.

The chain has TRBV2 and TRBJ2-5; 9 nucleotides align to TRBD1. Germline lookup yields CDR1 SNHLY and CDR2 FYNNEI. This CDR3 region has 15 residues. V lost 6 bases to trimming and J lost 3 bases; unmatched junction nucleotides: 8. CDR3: CASSSDRGREETQYF. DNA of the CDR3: TGTGCCAGCAGCTCGGACAGGGGTAGGGAAGAGACCCAGTACTTC.

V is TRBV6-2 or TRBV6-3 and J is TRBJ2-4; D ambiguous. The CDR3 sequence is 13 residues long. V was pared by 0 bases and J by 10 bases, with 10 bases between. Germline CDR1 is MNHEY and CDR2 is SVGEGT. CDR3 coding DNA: TGTGCCAGCAGTTACTCGACACCGAATATTCAGTACTTC. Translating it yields CASSYSTPNIQYF.